This entry lists 27 T cell receptor beta chains sequenced from one sample in a study of T cell changes during pregnancy in multiple sclerosis. Sequencing was performed with immunoSEQ multiplex PCR; in TCRdb, only in-frame clones are kept and a portion is missing. Counted here are 83,000 or so clones, approximately 95% occurring once; the ten biggest clones make up about 1.6%. Source: peripheral blood, taken after pregnancy. The receptors here all came from a female donor in good health, enrolled as a control in a pregnancy study.

The J gene is TRBJ2-7, the V gene TRBV29-1; D might be TRBD2 (5 bases). The V gene lost 1 base and the J gene lost 6 bases, with 13 bases spanning the gap. The CDR3 sequence is 13 residues long. Germline loops: CDR1 SQVTM, CDR2 ANQGSEA. For the CDR3, the DNA is TGCAGCGTTGAAGCAGAGGCCCGGGGCGAGCAGTACTTC. This encodes CSVEAEARGEQYF.

The rearrangement joins TRBV2 to TRBJ2-1; 10 bases agree with TRBD2. V trimming: 2 bases; J trimming: 3 bases; junction bases outside the gene matches: 10. Germline V gene data show CDR1 as SNHLY and CDR2 as FYNNEI. This CDR3 contains 18 residues. The CDR3 loop reads CASSEWLAGEGGYNEQFF. The DNA for the CDR3 is TGTGCCAGCAGTGAATGGCTAGCGGGAGAAGGTGGCTACAATGAGCAGTTCTTC.

This clone turned up a few times. The rearrangement joins TRBV5-6 to TRBJ1-1; 8 positions agree with TRBD1. Germline CDR1 reads SGHDT; CDR2 reads YYEEEE. Unmatched junction bases numbered 5, after V lost 0 bases and J lost 4 bases. The CDR3 contains 15 residues. CDR3 nucleotides: TGTGCCAGCAGCTTGGCCCGTACAGGGGGCACTGAAGCTTTCTTT. It specifies CASSLARTGGTEAFF.

This chain joins TRBV10-3 and TRBJ2-5; D is undetermined. The germline CDR1 and CDR2 sequences are ENHRY and SYGVKD. The CDR3 loop spans 13 amino acids. V was shortened by 6 bases and J by 11 bases, with 19 bases between the two germline ends. The CDR3 loop is CAIRNPPRVVQYF. DNA for the CDR3: TGTGCCATCAGGAATCCCCCCCGGGTCGTGCAGTACTTC.

The rearrangement joins TRBV28 to TRBJ2-1, with 8 bases lining up with TRBD2. The germline V gene has CDR1 MDHEN and CDR2 SYDVKM. With 2 bases clipped from V and 9 bases from J, the junction kept 9 bases outside the gene matches. The CDR3 length is 15 residues. CDR3 DNA: TGTGCCAGCAGTTTAGCGGGAGGACGACACAGTGAGCAGTTCTTC. Translation: CASSLAGGRHSEQFF.

The rearrangement joins TRBV4-1 to TRBJ2-7; no reliable D call. The germline V gene encodes CDR1 MGHRA and CDR2 YSYEKL. The V and J ends lost 0 bases and 6 bases respectively, with 6 bases between them. The CDR3 spans 12 residues. The CDR3 region is CASSQDAGEQYF. The CDR3, as DNA: TGCGCCAGCAGCCAAGATGCAGGCGAGCAGTACTTC.

The V gene is TRBV11-2, the J gene TRBJ2-1, with 7 bases identical to TRBD1. The junction had 6 bases not matched to a gene; V was cut back by 4 bases and J by 3 bases. The CDR3 is made up of 15 amino acids. Germline CDR1 reads SGHAT; CDR2 reads FQNNGV. CDR3 nucleotides: TGTGCCAGCAGCTCCAACAGGGGAAGCTACAATGAGCAGTTCTTC. Translating it yields CASSSNRGSYNEQFF.

This clone occurred once. This chain links TRBV21-1 with TRBJ2-5; the table gives TRBD2 as D, unverified against the DNA. TRBV21-1 is classified as a pseudogene. The CDR3 consists of 16 residues. The CDR3 DNA reads as TGTGCCAGGGGGACTAGCGGGAGCTCGGGAGAAGAGACCCAGTACTTC. This codes for CARGTSGSSGEETQYF.

The rearrangement links TRBV7-2 to TRBJ2-1, with 8 nucleotides matching TRBD2. The CDR3 has 15 residues. V shed 8 bases and J 4 bases; nucleotides not matched to a gene: 10. Per the germline V gene, CDR1 is SGHTA and CDR2 is FQGNSA. CDR3 in amino acids: CASGIAGMGYNEQFF. The DNA of the CDR3 is TGTGCCAGCGGGATAGCGGGAATGGGGTACAATGAGCAGTTCTTC.

The rearrangement links TRBV5-6 to TRBJ2-5, with D unclear. V lost 0 bases and J 5 bases, leaving 14 bases between the germline ends. The CDR3 is 15 amino acids. Germline V CDR1 and CDR2: SGHDT, YYEEEE. CDR3 DNA sequence: TGTGCCAGCAGCTTGGGCACTCAGTGGCGGGAGACCCAGTACTTC. It yields the protein CASSLGTQWRETQYF.

The CDR3 DNA follows: TGTGCCAGCAGGGAGTCTAGCGGGTACAATGAGCAGTTCTTC. It encodes CASRESSGYNEQFF. This rearrangement joins TRBV28 to TRBJ2-1, with 8 bases fitting TRBD2. The germline gives CDR1 MDHEN, CDR2 SYDVKM. This CDR3 is 14 amino acids long. V lost 6 bases, J lost 4 bases, and 5 bases stayed unmatched.

V usage is TRBV18 and J usage is TRBJ2-7; D possibly corresponds to TRBD2 (5 bases). Trimming left V 5 bases short and J 5 bases short, with 19 bases between. This CDR3 has 15 residues. The germline CDR1 and CDR2 sequences are KGHSH and LQKENI. The CDR3 DNA reads TGTGCCAGCTCATCTATCGGGTCCCTCGGGAACGAGCAGTACTTC. It translates to CASSSIGSLGNEQYF.

V usage is TRBV2 and J usage is TRBJ1-1; perhaps TRBD1 as D (6 bases). The germline V gene encodes CDR1 SNHLY and CDR2 FYNNEI. Trimming left V 5 bases short and J 6 bases short, with 16 bases between. This CDR3 spans 14 amino acids. Here the CDR3 DNA reads TGTGCCAGCAGTCAATACAGGGTCTTCTCTGAAGCTTTCTTT. Protein product: CASSQYRVFSEAFF. Combining the CDR3 with reference TRBV2 and TRBJ1-1 gives the whole variable domain EPEVTQTPSHQVTQMGQEVILRCVPISNHLYFYWYRQILGQKVEFLVSFYNNEISEKSEIFDDQFSVERPDGSNFTLKIRSTKLEDSAMYFCASSQYRVFSEAFFGQGTRLTVV.

The V and J genes are TRBV27 and TRBJ1-4, with no clear D. V was clipped by 5 bases and J by 0 bases, with 10 bases between them. The CDR3 has 15 amino acids. Germline CDR1 and CDR2: MNHEY and SMNVEV (reference sequence). For the CDR3, the DNA is TGTGCCAGCAGTCCTTGGCCAACAACTAATGAAAAACTGTTTTTT. This encodes CASSPWPTTNEKLFF.

This sequence joins TRBV9 and TRBJ2-2; D possibly corresponds to TRBD2 (6 bases). The CDR3 sequence is 14 residues long. Per the germline V gene, CDR1 is SGDLS and CDR2 is YYNGEE. Trimming took 6 bases from V and 6 from J, leaving 15 bases between them. CDR3 region: CASKAEWGAGELFF. CDR3 sequence (DNA): TGTGCCAGCAAAGCGGAGTGGGGGGCCGGGGAGCTGTTTTTT.

V usage is TRBV9 and J usage is TRBJ1-1; the D is unclear. Trimming pared 1 base from V and 1 base from J, leaving 11 bases between. The CDR3 length is 15 residues. Germline CDR1 and CDR2: SGDLS and YYNGEE. As DNA, the CDR3 is TGTGCCAGCAGCGTACTTTCCGGGGAGAACACTGAAGCTTTCTTT. Protein product: CASSVLSGENTEAFF. The full variable domain, completed using reference TRBV9 and TRBJ1-1, is DSGVTQTPKHLITATGQRVTLRCSPRSGDLSVYWYQQSLDQGLQFLIQYYNGEERAKGNILERFSAQQFPDLHSELNLSSLELGDSALYFCASSVLSGENTEAFFGQGTRLTVV.

This clone was seen once. This sequence joins TRBV15 and TRBJ2-3; 8 bases map to TRBD2. Germline trimming cut 6 bases from V and 2 bases from J; bases unmatched to any gene: 13. Germline V gene data show CDR1 as LNHNV and CDR2 as YYDKDF (reference sequence). The CDR3 loop spans 17 amino acids. CDR3 coding DNA: TGTGCCACCAGTGTCCATTACGGTAGCGGGATCACAGATACGCAGTATTTT. Residues: CATSVHYGSGITDTQYF.

The chain links TRBV27 to TRBJ2-7; 7 nucleotides agree with TRBD2. Trimming at V came to 6 bases and at J to 2 bases, leaving 10 bases not matched to a gene. Germline V gene data show CDR1 as MNHEY and CDR2 as SMNVEV (reference sequence). This CDR3 comprises 15 residues. CDR3 nucleotide sequence: TGTGCCAGCAGATTGGAGAGAGGACTAGCCTACGAGCAGTACTTC. This encodes CASRLERGLAYEQYF.

The chain joins TRBV4-1 to TRBJ2-3, with D possibly TRBD2 on 7 matching bases. V was cut by 0 bases and J by 5 bases, with 12 bases left in between. Looked up from germline, CDR1 is MGHRA and CDR2 is YSYEKL. The CDR3 runs to 15 residues. The CDR3 here is CASSQDAGAQDTQYF. DNA for the CDR3: TGCGCCAGCAGCCAAGATGCGGGGGCCCAAGATACGCAGTATTTT.

This chain joins TRBV10-1 and TRBJ2-3, with D possibly matching TRBD2 (7 bases). Germline CDR1 and CDR2: WNHNN and SYGVQD (reference sequence). V was pared by 2 bases and J by 3 bases, with 21 bases between. CDR3 length: 18 amino acids. CDR3 nucleotide sequence: TGCGCCAGCAGTGAGGGGGGAGGGGGGGAGGGTCAGACAGATACGCAGTATTTT. Protein: CASSEGGGGEGQTDTQYF.

The chain couples TRBV7-8 to TRBJ1-2; 7 nucleotides line up with TRBD1. The CDR3 runs 15 residues. Germline CDR1 SGHVS, CDR2 FQNEAQ. With 4 bases clipped from V and 7 bases from J, the junction kept 12 bases outside the gene matches. The CDR3 DNA sequence: TGTGCCAGCAGCTCACCGGGACAGTGGATAGCTGGCTACACCTTC. This gives the protein CASSSPGQWIAGYTF.

V and J are TRBV4-2 and TRBJ1-5; D is possibly TRBD1 (6 bases). Germline V lookup: CDR1 LGHNA, CDR2 YNFKEQ. This CDR3 contains 16 residues. Trimming took off 0 bases at V and 7 bases at J, with 16 bases between the two ends. CDR3 coding DNA: TGTGCCAGCAGCCAAGAAGGTCGGGGGGGCGGCCAGCCCCAGCATTTT. Translated, it gives CASSQEGRGGGQPQHF.

The gene calls are TRBV5-1 and TRBJ2-7; 9 bases match TRBD2. Germline values: CDR1 SGHRS, CDR2 YFSETQ. The CDR3 spans 15 residues. J was trimmed by 5 bases and V by 4 bases; bases with no gene match: 10. This CDR3 is CASSTFSGSIDEQYF. The CDR3 DNA sequence: TGCGCCAGCAGCACTTTTAGCGGGAGTATCGACGAGCAGTACTTC.

The V gene is TRBV19, the J gene TRBJ1-5; 7 bases fit TRBD1. Germline CDR1 is LNHDA and CDR2 is SQIVND (reference sequence). The CDR3 spans 15 residues. V shed 3 bases and J 6 bases; nucleotides not matched to a gene: 8. The DNA of the CDR3 is TGTGCCAGTAGTATGGGATCAGCAGGGGGTCAGCCCCAGCATTTT. This encodes CASSMGSAGGQPQHF.

V is TRBV7-2 and J is TRBJ1-5; a weak D match, TRBD1 (5 bases). Per the germline V gene, CDR1 is SGHTA and CDR2 is FQGNSA. The CDR3 extends over 15 amino acids. V lost 8 bases to trimming and J lost 0 bases, with 14 bases between them. CDR3 sequence reads: CASDMEGYSNQPQHF. Here the CDR3 DNA reads TGTGCCAGCGACATGGAGGGGTATAGCAATCAGCCCCAGCATTTT. The whole variable domain, filled in from reference TRBV7-2 and TRBJ1-5, reads GAGVSQSPSNKVTEKGKDVELRCDPISGHTALYWYRQSLGQGLEFLIYFQGNSAPDKSGLPSDRFSAERTGGSVSTLTIQRTQQEDSAVYLCASDMEGYSNQPQHFGDGTRLSIL.

This chain uses TRBV13 with TRBJ2-7, with 10 bases matching TRBD1. Unmatched junction bases numbered 10, after V lost 3 bases and J lost 5 bases. Germline V gene data show CDR1 as PRHDT and CDR2 as FYEKMQ (reference sequence). The CDR3 sequence is 16 residues long. For the CDR3, the DNA is TGTGCCAGCAGCTTTTATCCTGGGACAGGGGTCCACGAGCAGTACTTC. Translation gives CASSFYPGTGVHEQYF.

The chain couples TRBV27 to TRBJ2-7, with a weak D call TRBD2 (6 bases). CDR1 and CDR2 (germline): MNHEY, SMNVEV (reference sequence). V lost 6 bases and J 0 bases, leaving 15 bases between the germline ends. The CDR3 runs to 15 residues. CDR3 amino acids: CASRGSGLSSYEQYF. DNA of the CDR3: TGTGCCAGCAGGGGCAGCGGGCTGAGCTCCTACGAGCAGTACTTC.